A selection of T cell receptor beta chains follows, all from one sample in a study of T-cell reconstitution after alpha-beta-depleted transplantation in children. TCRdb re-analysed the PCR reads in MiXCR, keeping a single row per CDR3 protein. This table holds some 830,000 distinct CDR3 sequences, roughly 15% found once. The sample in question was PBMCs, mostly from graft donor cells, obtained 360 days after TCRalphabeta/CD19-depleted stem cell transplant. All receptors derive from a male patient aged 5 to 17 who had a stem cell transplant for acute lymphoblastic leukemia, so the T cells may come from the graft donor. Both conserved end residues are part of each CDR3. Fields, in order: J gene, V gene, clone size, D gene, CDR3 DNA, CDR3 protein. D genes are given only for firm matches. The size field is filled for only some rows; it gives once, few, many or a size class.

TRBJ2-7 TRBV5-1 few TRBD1 TGCGCCAGCAGCCCGACCACCGGGACAGCCTACGAGCAGTACTTC CASSPTTGTAYEQYF
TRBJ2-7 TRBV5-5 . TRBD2 TGTGCCAGCAGCGCCGGGGGGGGAGGAACGTACGAGCAGTACTTC CASSAGGGGTYEQYF
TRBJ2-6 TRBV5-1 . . TGCGCCAGCAGCTTGATCGTACAGAGCTCTGGGGCCAACGTCCTGACTTTC CASSLIVQSSGANVLTF
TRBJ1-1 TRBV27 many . TGTGCCAGCAGTTTCGGCAGCATGAACACTGAAGCTTTCTTT CASSFGSMNTEAFF
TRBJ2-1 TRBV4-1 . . TGCGCCAGCAGCCAAGTCCCTAGTACCCAGTTCTTC CASSQVPSTQFF
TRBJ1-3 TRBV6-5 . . TGTGCCAGCAGTTACGGGACCCGAAACACCATATATTTT CASSYGTRNTIYF
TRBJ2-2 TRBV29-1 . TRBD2 TGCAGCGTCGTGGGACTAGCGGGGAACACCGGGGAGCTGTTTTTT CSVVGLAGNTGELFF
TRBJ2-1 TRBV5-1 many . TGCGCCAGCAGCTTGGAGGGGCGCTCCTACAATGAGCAGTTCTTC CASSLEGRSYNEQFF
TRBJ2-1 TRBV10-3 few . TGTGCCATCAGTGCCAGAGAGGGTGAGCAGTTCTTC CAISAREGEQFF
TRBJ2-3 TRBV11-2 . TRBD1 TGTGCCAGCAGCCCGATGACAGGGGTGGGAACAGATACGCAGTATTTT CASSPMTGVGTDTQYF
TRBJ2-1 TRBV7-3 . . TGTGCCAGCAGCTTAACCTCCGTCAACAATGAGCAGTTCTTC CASSLTSVNNEQFF
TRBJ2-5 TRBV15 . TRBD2 TGTGCCACCAGCAGGGGACTAGCGGGAAAAGAGACCCAGTACTTC CATSRGLAGKETQYF
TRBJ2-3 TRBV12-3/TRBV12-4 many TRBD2 TGTGCCAGCAGTTTCGGCGGGAGGGCGACAGATACGCAGTATTTT CASSFGGRATDTQYF
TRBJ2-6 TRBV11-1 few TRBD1 TGTGCCAGCAGCTCCAAGGACAGGACGGGGAGCTCTGGGGCCAACGTCCTGACTTTC CASSSKDRTGSSGANVLTF
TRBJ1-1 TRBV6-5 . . TGTGCCAGCAGTTACTCCCCGACTGAAGCTTTCTTT CASSYSPTEAFF
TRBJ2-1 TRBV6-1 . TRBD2 TGTGCCAGCAGTAGAGGAGCGGGAGTCGGGTACGAGCAGTTCTTC CASSRGAGVGYEQFF
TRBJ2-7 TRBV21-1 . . TGTGCCAGCAGCCTAACACCGGGACAGGGGGGGAGCGGGAGCTACGAGCAGTACTTC CASSLTPGQGGSGSYEQYF
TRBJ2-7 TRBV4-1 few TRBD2 TGCGCCAGCAGCCAAGATGCTGAACTAGCGGGACCCTACGAGCAGTACTTC CASSQDAELAGPYEQYF
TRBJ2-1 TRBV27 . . TGTGCCAGCAGTTCCTTCGACCGGTTAGCCTACAATGAGCAGTTCTTC CASSSFDRLAYNEQFF
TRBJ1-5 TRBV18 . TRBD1 TGTGCCAGCTCACCAGAGGGCAGGGGGTTCAGTCAGCCCCAGCATTTT CASSPEGRGFSQPQHF
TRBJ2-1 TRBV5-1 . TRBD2 TGCGCCAGCAGTCAGGGACTAGCGGGAGCCCGCATCTCCTACAATGAGCAGTTCTTC CASSQGLAGARISYNEQFF
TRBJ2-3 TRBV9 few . TGTGCCAGCAGCGTAGCTGGACGGACGCCAGATACGCAGTATTTT CASSVAGRTPDTQYF
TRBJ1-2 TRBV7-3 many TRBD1 TGTGCCAGCAGCTCCACAGGGGTCTATGGCTACACCTTC CASSSTGVYGYTF
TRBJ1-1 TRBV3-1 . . TGTGCCAGCAGCCAAGCCGGGCGACTGAACACTGAAGCTTTCTTT CASSQAGRLNTEAFF
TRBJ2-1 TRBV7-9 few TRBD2 TGTGCCAGCAGCTTAAGTCGACTAGCGGGAGGCAATGAGCAGTTCTTC CASSLSRLAGGNEQFF
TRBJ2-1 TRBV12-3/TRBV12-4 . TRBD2 TGTGCCAGCAAGGGGCCGGGACTAGGACTTGATGAGCAGTTCTTC CASKGPGLGLDEQFF
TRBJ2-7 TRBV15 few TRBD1 TGTGCCACCAGCAGAGCCACCTTACCGGGACAGGGGCTCCCAAATACCTACGAGCAGTACTTC CATSRATLPGQGLPNTYEQYF
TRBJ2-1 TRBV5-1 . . TGCGCCAGCAACCTGGACTACCCTTACAATGAGCAGTTCTTC CASNLDYPYNEQFF
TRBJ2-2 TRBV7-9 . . TGTGCCAGCAGCTTCGAGGTGAACACCGGGGAGCTGTTTTTT CASSFEVNTGELFF
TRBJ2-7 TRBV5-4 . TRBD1 TGTGCCAGCAGCCGACAGGGGGTTATCTACGAGCAGTACTTC CASSRQGVIYEQYF
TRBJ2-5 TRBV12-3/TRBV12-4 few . TGTGCCCTCAGTTCAACACTTACTAAGGCCTACCCCCAAGAGACCCAGTACTTC CALSSTLTKAYPQETQYF
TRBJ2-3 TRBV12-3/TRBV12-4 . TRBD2 TGTGCCAGCAGTCCGCCTAGCGGGAGTGAAACACGCACAGATACGCAGTATTTT CASSPPSGSETRTDTQYF
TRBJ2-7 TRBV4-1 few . TGCGCCAGCAGCCAAGATGTGGTGGGTCCCTACGAGCAGTACTTC CASSQDVVGPYEQYF
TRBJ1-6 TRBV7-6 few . TGTGCCAGCAGCTTAGTTCCGGCACAACCCCTCCACTTT CASSLVPAQPLHF
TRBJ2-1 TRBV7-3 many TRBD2 TGTGCCAGCAGCTTAACGGGGGTTTATATGACTAGCGGGAAAAATGAGCAGTTCTTC CASSLTGVYMTSGKNEQFF
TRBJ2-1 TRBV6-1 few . TGTGCCAGCAGACCCTTACGTGGGAGCTCCTACAATGAGCAGTTCTTC CASRPLRGSSYNEQFF
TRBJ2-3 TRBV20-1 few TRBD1 TGCAGTGCTAGAGCCGGACAGGGCGCCCTCGCAGATACGCAGTATTTT CSARAGQGALADTQYF
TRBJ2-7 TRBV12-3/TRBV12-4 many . TGTGCCAGCTCCCTGGTGTGGGACGAGCAGTACTTC CASSLVWDEQYF
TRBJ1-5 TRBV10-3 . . TGTGCCACCCAACAGGGCCCGTATAGCAATCAGCCCCAGCATTTT CATQQGPYSNQPQHF
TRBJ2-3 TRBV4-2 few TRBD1 TGTGCCAGCAGCCCTAGGACAGGGGAGGTGTGGAGCACAGATACGCAGTATTTT CASSPRTGEVWSTDTQYF
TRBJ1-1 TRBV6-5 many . TGTGCCAGCAGTCACTATGACACAAACACTGAAGCTTTCTTT CASSHYDTNTEAFF
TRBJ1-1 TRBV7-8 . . TGTGCCAGCAGCTTGGAAACAGGGCTCACTGAAGCTTTCTTT CASSLETGLTEAFF
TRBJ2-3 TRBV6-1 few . TGTGCCAGCAGTGAAAAGGGGCGTGGTACGCAGTATTTT CASSEKGRGTQYF
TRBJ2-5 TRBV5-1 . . TGCGCCAGCAGCTCGACCAGCGGATTCGTTGGAGAGACCCAGTACTTC CASSSTSGFVGETQYF
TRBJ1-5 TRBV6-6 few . TGTGCCTTTTCAGGGGCAGGGAATCAGCCCCAGCATTTT CAFSGAGNQPQHF
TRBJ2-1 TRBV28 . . TGTGCCAGCAGTTTCTTGGCAGGGCCGGGTGAGCAGTTCTTC CASSFLAGPGEQFF
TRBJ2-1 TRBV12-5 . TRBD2 TGTGCTAGTGGTTCCCCTTCCGGGAGGGGGGGCTACAATGAGCAGTTCTTC CASGSPSGRGGYNEQFF
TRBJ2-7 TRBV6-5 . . TGTGCCAGCAGTCACCGGGACCTTCGCTCCTACGAGCAGTACTTC CASSHRDLRSYEQYF
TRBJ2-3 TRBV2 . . TGTGCCAGCAGTGCCAGCGGAGATACGCAGTATTTT CASSASGDTQYF
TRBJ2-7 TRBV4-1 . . TGCGCCAGCAGCCTCCCGGAGGGGAGACAGAACTACGAGCAGTACTTC CASSLPEGRQNYEQYF
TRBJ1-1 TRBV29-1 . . TGCAGCGTTGAAGGGACCGCCCCTGAAGCTTTCTTT CSVEGTAPEAFF
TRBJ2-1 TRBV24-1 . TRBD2 TGTGCCACCAGGCTAGCGGGGGGCAATGAGCAGTTCTTC CATRLAGGNEQFF
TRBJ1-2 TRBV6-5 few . TGTGCCACCGAGTGGAACTATGGCTACACCTTC CATEWNYGYTF